These 25 T cell receptor beta chains originate from one sample sequenced in a study of T cells of healthy individuals (dated by TCRdb to 2016 to 2019). Library method: 5' RACE. This sample was sequenced with an Illumina MiSeq. TCRdb cleaned the public reads at Q25 with fastp, built clones with MiXCR and kept in-frame beta chains. Rows merge per CDR3 protein into single entries with the most common DNA and genes. A total of more than 85,000 distinct CDR3 sequences appear in this sample, 17% of them only once. Under 7.5% of the sample lies in the top ten. The receptors originated from a human donor in good health.

This chain connects TRBV20-1 to TRBJ2-1; TRBD2 agrees at 10 bases. The CDR3 consists of 14 residues. Germline lookup yields CDR1 DFQATT and CDR2 SNEGSKA (reference sequence). V dropped 1 base and J dropped 8; count of bases not matched to a gene: 5. CDR3 sequence: CSARALAGAHEQFF. In DNA form, the CDR3 reads TGCAGTGCTAGAGCCCTAGCGGGAGCCCATGAGCAGTTCTTC.

This chain uses TRBV28 with TRBJ2-1; the D is unclear. Looked up from germline, CDR1 is MDHEN and CDR2 is SYDVKM. Trimming cost V 3 bases and J 6 bases, with 15 bases left between them. The CDR3 is made up of 15 amino acids. CDR3 in DNA: TGTGCCAGCAGTTTCGGTCGGATTAGCCGCAATGAGCAGTTCTTC. Protein product: CASSFGRISRNEQFF.

This clonotype showed up many times. The rearrangement links TRBV7-9 to TRBJ2-3; TRBD1 might be the D (6 bases). V shed 4 bases and J shed 2 bases, with 13 bases lying between them. This CDR3 has 15 amino acids. The V gene's germline CDR1 is SEHNR and CDR2 FQNEAQ (reference sequence). The CDR3 protein is CASSSRDTYTDTQYF. Here the CDR3 DNA reads TGTGCCAGCAGCTCCCGGGACACCTACACAGATACGCAGTATTTT.

The genes are TRBV20-1 and TRBJ2-1, with TRBD2 matching 7 bases. CDR3 length equals 13 residues. J was trimmed by 9 bases and V by 1 base; bases with no gene match: 6. The germline V gene has CDR1 DFQATT and CDR2 SNEGSKA (reference sequence). CDR3 in DNA: TGCAGTGCTAGAGTTACTGCGGGAGCTGAGCAGTTCTTC. The encoded protein is CSARVTAGAEQFF.

The chain is built from TRBV7-9 and TRBJ2-2; 8 bases are a match to TRBD1. With 5 bases clipped from V and 3 bases from J, the junction kept 5 bases outside the gene matches. CDR1 is SEHNR and CDR2 is FQNEAQ in the germline V gene (reference sequence). This CDR3 has 15 amino acids. The chain's CDR3 is CASSPQGGDTGELFF. DNA of the CDR3: TGTGCCAGCAGCCCACAGGGGGGAGACACCGGGGAGCTGTTTTTT.

This clonotype has at least ten counts. Sequence at one end of the junction differs from germline and may be a read error. The chain links TRBV7-7 to TRBJ2-7, with D perhaps TRBD1 or TRBD2 (6 bases each). The germline V gene encodes CDR1 SSHAT and CDR2 FNYEAQ (reference sequence). This CDR3 region has 13 residues. CDR3 sequence reads: CASSVGGSEEQYF. CDR3 DNA: TGTGCTAGCAGCGTAGGGGGGTCGGAGGAGCAGTACTTC. Combining the CDR3 with reference TRBV7-7 and TRBJ2-7 gives the whole variable domain GAGVSQSPRYKVTKRGQDVTLRCDPISSHATLYWYQQALGQGPEFLTYFNYEAQPDKSGLPSDRFSAERPEGSISTLTIQRTEQRDSAMYRCASSVGGSEEQYFGPGTRLTVT.

This clonotype was observed a handful of times. The chain carries TRBV5-5 and TRBJ2-2; the D call may be TRBD1 or TRBD2 (5 bases each). The germline V gene has CDR1 SGHKS and CDR2 YYEKEE (reference sequence). V lost 0 bases and J lost 6, with 21 bases in between. This CDR3 has 18 amino acids. CDR3 loop: CASSLESFRDRGAGELFF. CDR3 in DNA: TGTGCCAGCAGCTTGGAGTCATTCCGGGACCGAGGGGCCGGGGAGCTGTTTTTT.

The chain uses TRBV5-1 and TRBJ2-7; 7 bases are shared with TRBD2. Germline assignment: CDR1 SGHRS and CDR2 YFSETQ. The CDR3 runs to 14 residues. The junction had 6 bases not matched to a gene; V was cut back by 4 bases and J by 2 bases. CDR3 in amino acids: CASSAGLRTYEQYF. The CDR3 nucleotides read TGCGCCAGCAGCGCGGGACTACGAACCTACGAGCAGTACTTC.

Remarks on this clonotype: A read error may explain this, as a much larger clone is one base away. The chain links TRBV6-5 to TRBJ2-3, with a weak D call TRBD2 (6 bases). In germline, CDR1 is MNHEY, CDR2 SVGAGI. The CDR3 contains 16 residues. In nucleotides, the CDR3 is TGTGCCAGCTGTTACTCGAGGGCAGGGACTGCAGATACGCAGTATTTT. Translation gives CASCYSRAGTADTQYF.

This clonotype was observed a handful of times. The chain couples TRBV7-2 to TRBJ2-7, with 9 bases aligning to TRBD1. In germline, CDR1 is SGHTA, CDR2 FQGNSA. This CDR3 contains 15 residues. V dropped 3 bases and J dropped 2; count of bases not matched to a gene: 5. DNA of the CDR3: TGTGCCAGCAGCTTTACCCGGGACAGGGCCTACGAGCAGTACTTC. This gives the protein CASSFTRDRAYEQYF.

This clonotype was seen a handful of times. This chain links TRBV10-3 with TRBJ2-1, with D unclear. The germline gives CDR1 ENHRY, CDR2 SYGVKD. The V gene lost 4 bases and the J gene lost 6 bases, with 4 bases spanning the gap. The CDR3 is 11 amino acids. The CDR3 DNA follows: TGTGCCATCAGTGTTAGCAATGAGCAGTTCTTC. Protein: CAISVSNEQFF.

The chain is built from TRBV6-5 and TRBJ2-7, with TRBD1 matching 11 bases. The CDR3 has 15 residues. CDR1 is MNHEY and CDR2 is SVGAGI in the germline V gene. Trimming took 6 bases from V and 3 from J; bases not matched to a gene: 7. DNA for the CDR3: TGTGCCAGCAGCTATACGGGACAGGGGGGCTACGAGCAGTACTTC. Translating it yields CASSYTGQGGYEQYF.

This clonotype has just a few counts. V and J are TRBV7-2 and TRBJ2-1; 9 bases are a match to TRBD2. In germline, CDR1 is SGHTA, CDR2 FQGNSA. This CDR3 has 18 amino acids. J was trimmed by 5 bases and V by 0 bases; bases with no gene match: 11. CDR3 DNA sequence: TGTGCCAGCAGCTTAGCGTCTAAAGCGGGGGGTATAAACAATGAGCAGTTCTTC. Translated: CASSLASKAGGINNEQFF.

This clonotype was counted a few times. The CDR3: CASSRLAVRGELFF. In DNA form, the CDR3 reads TGTGCCAGCAGTCGACTAGCGGTGAGGGGGGAGCTGTTTTTT. V is TRBV28 and J is TRBJ2-2, with 9 bases identical to TRBD2. With V trimmed by 5 bases and J by 8 bases, 6 bases remained unmatched. The CDR3 runs to 14 residues. Germline lookup yields CDR1 MDHEN and CDR2 SYDVKM.

This chain uses TRBV7-6 with TRBJ1-1; 7 bases match TRBD1. The CDR3 runs 15 residues. V dropped 1 base and J dropped 5; count of bases not matched to a gene: 7. Germline loops: CDR1 SGHVS, CDR2 FNYEAQ. The DNA of the CDR3 is TGTGCCAGCAGCTTAGTCGGCAGGGGGAAGACTGAAGCTTTCTTT. Protein: CASSLVGRGKTEAFF.

This clonotype has a handful of counts. The chain combines TRBV3-1 with TRBJ2-1, with D perhaps TRBD2 (5 bases). The CDR3 is made up of 16 amino acids. CDR1 is LGHDT, CDR2 YNNKEL, per germline (reference sequence). The V gene lost 3 bases and the J gene lost 0 bases, with 12 bases spanning the gap. CDR3 sequence: CASSQGSRVSYNEQFF. The DNA for the CDR3 is TGTGCCAGCAGCCAGGGATCGAGGGTCTCCTACAATGAGCAGTTCTTC.

The V call is TRBV6-1, the J call TRBJ1-1, with D possibly TRBD1 on 5 matching bases. Looked up from germline, CDR1 is MNHNS and CDR2 is SASEGT. The CDR3 is 14 residues long. V lost 9 bases and J 0 bases, leaving 14 bases between the germline ends. The CDR3 bases are TGTGCCAGTAAGGGACTATACATGAACACTGAAGCTTTCTTT. Protein sequence: CASKGLYMNTEAFF.

This clonotype was observed at least ten times. The chain employs TRBV28 and TRBJ2-1, with 9 bases identical to TRBD2. The germline CDR1 and CDR2 sequences are MDHEN and SYDVKM. Trimming cost V 1 base and J 6 bases; bases outside gene matches: 7. The length of the CDR3 is 16 residues. The CDR3 loop is CASSLSGGRAVNEQFF. The DNA for the CDR3 is TGTGCCAGCAGTTTATCTGGCGGGAGGGCTGTCAATGAGCAGTTCTTC.

The V gene is TRBV12-3 or TRBV12-4, the J gene TRBJ2-2; 9 bases map to TRBD1. V trimming: 5 bases; J trimming: 6 bases; junction bases outside the gene matches: 7. The CDR3 is 15 amino acids. This CDR3 is CASSTGTGLAGELFF. The CDR3 bases are TGTGCCAGCAGTACCGGGACAGGGTTGGCCGGGGAGCTGTTTTTT.

The V call is TRBV4-1, the J call TRBJ2-7; TRBD2 might be the D (5 bases). Per the germline V gene, CDR1 is MGHRA and CDR2 is YSYEKL. V gave up 5 bases and J gave up 2 bases, with 22 bases separating them. This CDR3 region has 17 residues. As DNA, the CDR3 is TGCGCCAGCAGCTATCAGTGGGAGAGGGAAATTCCCTACGAGCAGTACTTC. The encoded protein is CASSYQWEREIPYEQYF.

The chain is built from TRBV6-5 and TRBJ2-2; D is unresolved. V dropped 5 bases and J dropped 5 bases, with 9 bases sitting between them. CDR3 length: 13 amino acids. CDR1 MNHEY and CDR2 SVGAGI come from the germline V gene. CDR3: CASSGLRTGELFF. CDR3 sequence (DNA): TGTGCCAGCAGTGGGCTCCGAACCGGGGAGCTGTTTTTT.

The V and J genes are TRBV29-1 and TRBJ1-2, with no clear D. This CDR3 contains 12 residues. V was clipped by 6 bases and J by 0 bases, with 8 bases between them. Per germline, CDR1 SQVTM and CDR2 ANQGSEA. CDR3 residues: CSVDTTNYGYTF. Here the CDR3 DNA reads TGCAGCGTCGACACCACTAACTATGGCTACACCTTC.

This rearrangement joins TRBV6-2 or TRBV6-3 to TRBJ2-3, with unresolved D. This CDR3 has 13 amino acids. V was shortened by 1 base and J by 3 bases, with 5 bases between the two germline ends. Germline-derived CDR1 and CDR2 are MNHEY and SVGEGT. CDR3 DNA sequence: TGTGCCAGCAGTTACTTCTTGACAGATACGCAGTATTTT. This sequence encodes CASSYFLTDTQYF.

In this sample, this clonotype turned up a few times. The chain couples TRBV6-2 or TRBV6-3 to TRBJ2-1; D unresolved. Germline CDR1 and CDR2: MNHEY and SVGEGT. The CDR3 loop spans 14 amino acids. V was trimmed by 0 bases and J by 6 bases, leaving 9 bases between them. The CDR3 loop reads CASSYSKRSNEQFF. The CDR3 bases are TGTGCCAGCAGTTACTCGAAGCGCTCCAATGAGCAGTTCTTC.

This clonotype has just a few counts. The J gene is TRBJ1-4, the V gene TRBV28, with TRBD1 as a possible D gene (5 bases). From germline, CDR1 is MDHEN and CDR2 SYDVKM. The CDR3 runs to 13 residues. V was trimmed by 3 bases and J by 8 bases, leaving 10 bases between them. The CDR3 is CASSLGREEKLFF. The CDR3 nucleotides read TGTGCCAGCAGTTTGGGCAGGGAAGAAAAACTGTTTTTT.